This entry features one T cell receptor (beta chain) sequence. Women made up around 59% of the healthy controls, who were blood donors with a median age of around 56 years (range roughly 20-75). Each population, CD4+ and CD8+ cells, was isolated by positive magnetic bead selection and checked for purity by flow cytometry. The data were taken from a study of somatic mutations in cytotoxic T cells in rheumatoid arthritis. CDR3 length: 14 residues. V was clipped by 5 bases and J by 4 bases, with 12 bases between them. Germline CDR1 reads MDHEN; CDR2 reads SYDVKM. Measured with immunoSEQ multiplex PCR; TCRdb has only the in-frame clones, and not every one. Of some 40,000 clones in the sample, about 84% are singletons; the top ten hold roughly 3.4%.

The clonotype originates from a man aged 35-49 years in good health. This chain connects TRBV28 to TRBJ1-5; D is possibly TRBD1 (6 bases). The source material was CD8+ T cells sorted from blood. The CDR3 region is CASSRNRANQPQHF. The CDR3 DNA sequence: TGTGCCAGCAGTCGGAACAGGGCGAATCAGCCCCAGCATTTT.